This T cell receptor (beta chain) was sequenced for a study of response to subunit inactivated influenza vaccine. Each CDR3 protein is one row after TCRdb ran MiXCR on the RT-PCR reads. The table records fewer than 750,000 distinct CDR3 sequences, 11% to 15% of them present only once. A note on this clonotype: Its antigen is currently unknown.

The CDR3 spans 13 residues. The V and J ends lost 4 bases and 6 bases respectively, with 13 bases between them. In germline, CDR1 is SQVTM, CDR2 ANQGSEA. Study-wide points: Each seasonal influenza vaccination recruits few new T cells, the authors suggested.

The chain is built from TRBV29-1 and TRBJ2-1; the D gene is possibly TRBD2 (6 bases). Sequences were derived from PBMCs from blood, sampled 12 days after vaccination. This sequence originates from a man aged 50-59 years who received an inactivated influenza vaccine. The CDR3 loop is CSVGNGGTNEQFF. The CDR3 DNA follows: TGCAGCGTTGGGAACGGGGGTACCAATGAGCAGTTCTTC.